This T cell receptor beta chain was identified during a study of response to subunit inactivated influenza vaccine. This clonotype has a count of ten or more. Germline V gene lookup returns CDR1 DFQATT and CDR2 SNEGSKA (reference sequence). Trimming pared 6 bases from V and 0 bases from J, leaving 15 bases between. This CDR3 region has 14 residues. TCRdb recomputed calls from the RT-PCR reads with MiXCR, one row per CDR3 protein. This sample has about 700,000 distinct CDR3 sequences, with around 13% found just once. This material consisted of PBMCs from blood, taken approximately 15 days before vaccination. The rearrangement uses TRBV20-1 and TRBJ2-7; weak D call: TRBD2 (6 bases). This clonotype was obtained from a man in his forties or fifties who received an inactivated influenza vaccine. The CDR3 nucleotides read TGCAGTGCAAGACCTGCGGGGAGCTCCTACGAGCAGTACTTC. This sequence encodes CSARPAGSSYEQYF.